The subject of this entry is one T cell receptor (beta chain). There are 16 residues in the CDR3. Trimming at V came to 4 bases and at J to 1 base, leaving 10 bases not matched to a gene. The V gene's germline CDR1 is SGHTA and CDR2 FQGNSA. TCRdb keeps only in-frame clones here, not all; method: immunoSEQ multiplex PCR. The sample holds 310,000 or so clones, around 88% seen once. This record comes from a study of blood T cell repertoires in COVID-19. About the study: Both acute and convalescent COVID-19 samples were obtained from the United States, Italy and Spain.

The gene calls are TRBV7-2 and TRBJ2-7, with 7 bases aligning to TRBD2. The specimen was peripheral blood. The TCR was taken from a woman aged 30 to 39 who had recovered from COVID-19. CDR3 in DNA: TGTGCCAGCAGCTATCAACCGGGACTATCGTCCTACGAGCAGTACTTC. It translates to CASSYQPGLSSYEQYF. Based on the CDR3 plus reference TRBV7-2 and TRBJ2-7, the full variable domain is GAGVSQSPSNKVTEKGKDVELRCDPISGHTALYWYRQSLGQGLEFLIYFQGNSAPDKSGLPSDRFSAERTGGSVSTLTIQRTQQEDSAVYLCASSYQPGLSSYEQYFGPGTRLTVT.